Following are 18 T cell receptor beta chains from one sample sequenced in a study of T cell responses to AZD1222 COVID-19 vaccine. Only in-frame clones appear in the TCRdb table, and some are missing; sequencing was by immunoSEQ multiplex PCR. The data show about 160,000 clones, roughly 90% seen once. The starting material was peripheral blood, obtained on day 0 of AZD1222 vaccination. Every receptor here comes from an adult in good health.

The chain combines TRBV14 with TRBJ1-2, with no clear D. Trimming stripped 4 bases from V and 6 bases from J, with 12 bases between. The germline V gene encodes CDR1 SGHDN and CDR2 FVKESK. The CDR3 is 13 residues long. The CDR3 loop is CASSLRTRDGYTF. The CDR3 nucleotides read TGTGCCAGCAGCCTCCGGACCAGAGATGGCTACACCTTC. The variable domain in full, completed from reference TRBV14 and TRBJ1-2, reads EAGVTQFPSHSVIEKGQTVTLRCDPISGHDNLYWYRRVMGKEIKFLLHFVKESKQDESGMPNNRFLAERTGGTYSTLKVQPAELEDSGVYFCASSLRTRDGYTFGSGTRLTVV.

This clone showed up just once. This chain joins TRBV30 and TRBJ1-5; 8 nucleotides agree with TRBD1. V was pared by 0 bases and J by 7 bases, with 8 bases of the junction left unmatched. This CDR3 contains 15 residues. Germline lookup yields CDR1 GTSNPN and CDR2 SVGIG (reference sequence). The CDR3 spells CAWSVGTGGAQPQHF. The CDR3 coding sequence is TGTGCCTGGAGTGTTGGGACAGGCGGAGCCCAGCCCCAGCATTTT. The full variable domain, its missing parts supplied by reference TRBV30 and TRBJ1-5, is SQTIHQWPATLVQPVGSPLSLECTVEGTSNPNLYWYRQAAGRGLQLLFYSVGIGQISSEVPQNLSASRPQDRQFILSSKKLLLSDSGFYLCAWSVGTGGAQPQHFGDGTRLSIL.

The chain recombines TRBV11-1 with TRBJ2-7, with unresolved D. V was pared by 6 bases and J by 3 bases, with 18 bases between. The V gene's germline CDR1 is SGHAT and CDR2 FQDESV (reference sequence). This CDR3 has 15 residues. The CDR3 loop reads CASSPRNVGDYEQYF. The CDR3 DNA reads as TGTGCCAGCAGTCCAAGGAACGTTGGGGACTACGAGCAGTACTTC.

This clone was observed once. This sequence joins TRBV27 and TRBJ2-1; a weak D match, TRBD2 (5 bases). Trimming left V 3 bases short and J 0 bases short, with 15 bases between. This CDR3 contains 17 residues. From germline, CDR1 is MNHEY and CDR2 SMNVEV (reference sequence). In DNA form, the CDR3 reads TGTGCCAGCAGTTTTTTACGGACGGGAAGCTCCTACAATGAGCAGTTCTTC. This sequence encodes CASSFLRTGSSYNEQFF.

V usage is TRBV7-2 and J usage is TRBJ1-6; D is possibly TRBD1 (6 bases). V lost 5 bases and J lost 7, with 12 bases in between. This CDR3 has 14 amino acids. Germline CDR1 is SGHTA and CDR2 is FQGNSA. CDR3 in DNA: TGTGCCAGCAGCCTTACAGGGCCCAATTCACCCCTCCACTTT. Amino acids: CASSLTGPNSPLHF. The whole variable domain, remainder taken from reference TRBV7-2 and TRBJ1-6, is GAGVSQSPSNKVTEKGKDVELRCDPISGHTALYWYRQSLGQGLEFLIYFQGNSAPDKSGLPSDRFSAERTGGSVSTLTIQRTQQEDSAVYLCASSLTGPNSPLHFGNGTRLTVT.

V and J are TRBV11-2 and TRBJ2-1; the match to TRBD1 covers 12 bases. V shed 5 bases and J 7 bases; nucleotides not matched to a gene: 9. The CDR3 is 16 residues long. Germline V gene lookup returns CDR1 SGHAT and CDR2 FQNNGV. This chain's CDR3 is CASSLRDRGHGNEQFF. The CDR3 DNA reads TGTGCCAGCAGCCTAAGGGACAGGGGGCATGGAAATGAGCAGTTCTTC.

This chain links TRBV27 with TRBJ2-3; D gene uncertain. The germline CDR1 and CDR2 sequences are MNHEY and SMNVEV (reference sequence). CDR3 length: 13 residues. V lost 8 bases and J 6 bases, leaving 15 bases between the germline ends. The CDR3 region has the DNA TGTGCCAGCGTTGAAATTGGAATGGATACGCAGTATTTT. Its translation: CASVEIGMDTQYF.

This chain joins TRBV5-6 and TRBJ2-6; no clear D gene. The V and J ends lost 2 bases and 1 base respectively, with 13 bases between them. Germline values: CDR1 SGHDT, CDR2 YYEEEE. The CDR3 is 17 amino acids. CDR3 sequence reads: CASSLTTRISGANVLTF. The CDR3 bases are TGTGCCAGCAGCTTAACCACAAGGATTTCTGGGGCCAACGTCCTGACTTTC.

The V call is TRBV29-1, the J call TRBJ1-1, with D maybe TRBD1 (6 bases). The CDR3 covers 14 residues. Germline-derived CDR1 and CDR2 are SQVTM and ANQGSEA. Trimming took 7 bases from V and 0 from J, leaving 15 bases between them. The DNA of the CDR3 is TGCAGCGCTCAGCACAGGGAACTGAACACTGAAGCTTTCTTT. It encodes CSAQHRELNTEAFF.

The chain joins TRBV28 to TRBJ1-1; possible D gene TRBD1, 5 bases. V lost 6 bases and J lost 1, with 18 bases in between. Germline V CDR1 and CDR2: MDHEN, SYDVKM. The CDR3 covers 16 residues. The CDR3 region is CASSPGTSTKNTEAFF. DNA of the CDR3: TGTGCCAGCAGCCCCGGGACGTCTACGAAGAACACTGAAGCTTTCTTT.

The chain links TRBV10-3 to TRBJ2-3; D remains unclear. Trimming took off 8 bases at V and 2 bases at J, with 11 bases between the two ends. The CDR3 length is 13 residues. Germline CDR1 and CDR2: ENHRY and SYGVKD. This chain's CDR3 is CAIGAPTTDTQYF. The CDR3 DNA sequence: TGTGCCATCGGTGCCCCCACCACAGATACGCAGTATTTT.

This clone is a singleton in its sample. The CDR3 nucleotides read TGTGCCACCAGCAGAGATTACACAGGGGGGACTGGCCAGCCCCAGCATTTT. Protein product: CATSRDYTGGTGQPQHF. This rearrangement joins TRBV15 to TRBJ1-5; 8 bases align to TRBD1. This CDR3 has 17 amino acids. Germline trimming cut 0 bases from V and 7 bases from J; bases unmatched to any gene: 11. Germline loops: CDR1 LNHNV, CDR2 YYDKDF (reference sequence).

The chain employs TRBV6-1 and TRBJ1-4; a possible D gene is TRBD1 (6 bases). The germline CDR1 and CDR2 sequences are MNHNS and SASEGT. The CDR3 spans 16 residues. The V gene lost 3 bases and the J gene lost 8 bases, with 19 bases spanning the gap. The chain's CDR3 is CASSDPGNPDSEKLFF. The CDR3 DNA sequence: TGTGCCAGCAGTGATCCAGGGAATCCGGACAGCGAAAAACTGTTTTTT.

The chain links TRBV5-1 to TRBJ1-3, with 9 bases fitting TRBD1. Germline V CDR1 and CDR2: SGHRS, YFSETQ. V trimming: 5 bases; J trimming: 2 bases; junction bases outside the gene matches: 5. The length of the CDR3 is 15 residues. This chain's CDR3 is CASSEGQGAGNTIYF. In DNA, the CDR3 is TGCGCCAGCAGTGAGGGACAGGGTGCTGGAAACACCATATATTTT.

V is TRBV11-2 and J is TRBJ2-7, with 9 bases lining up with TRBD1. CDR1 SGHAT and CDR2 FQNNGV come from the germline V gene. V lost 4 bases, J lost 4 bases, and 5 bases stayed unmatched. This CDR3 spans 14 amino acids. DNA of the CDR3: TGTGCCAGCAGCTCCTCGACAGGGGGTTACGAGCAGTACTTC. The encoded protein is CASSSSTGGYEQYF.

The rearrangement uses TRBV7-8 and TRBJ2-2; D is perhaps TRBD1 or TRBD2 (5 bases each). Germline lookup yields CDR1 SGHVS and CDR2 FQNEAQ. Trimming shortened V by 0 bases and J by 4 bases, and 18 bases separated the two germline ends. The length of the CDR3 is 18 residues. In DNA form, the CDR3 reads TGTGCCAGCAGCTTAGCGTTAGGGCTGGGGGTACTCACCGGGGAGCTGTTTTTT. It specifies CASSLALGLGVLTGELFF.

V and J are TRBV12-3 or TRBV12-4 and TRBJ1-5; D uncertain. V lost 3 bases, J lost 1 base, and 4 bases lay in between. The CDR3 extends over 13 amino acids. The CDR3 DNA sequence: TGTGCCAGCAGTTTTGAAAGCAATCAGCCCCAGCATTTT. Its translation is CASSFESNQPQHF.

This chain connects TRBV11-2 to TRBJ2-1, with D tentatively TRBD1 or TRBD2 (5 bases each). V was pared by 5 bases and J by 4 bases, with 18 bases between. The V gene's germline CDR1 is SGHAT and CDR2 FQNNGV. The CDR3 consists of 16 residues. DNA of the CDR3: TGTGCCAGCAGCCGGATCCTTGGGGGAAGATACAATGAGCAGTTCTTC. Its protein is CASSRILGGRYNEQFF.